A single sample is the source of the 18 T cell receptor beta chains below, sequenced in a study of blood T cell repertoires in COVID-19. The protocol was immunoSEQ multiplex PCR, while the TCRdb copy is restricted to in-frame clones and leaves out a portion. The sample lists about 95,000 clones, approximately 80% occurring once. Sequences were obtained from peripheral blood. The source of these receptors is a human donor in a cohort sampled during active COVID-19.

This clone was observed a few times. The chain joins TRBV18 to TRBJ2-7; maybe TRBD2 (5 bases). CDR3 length: 15 amino acids. V gave up 0 bases and J gave up 4 bases, with 13 bases separating them. The germline gives CDR1 KGHSH, CDR2 LQKENI. The CDR3 here is CASSPPEGLRYEQYF. The DNA of the CDR3 is TGTGCCAGCTCACCACCTGAGGGCCTGAGGTACGAGCAGTACTTC.

Concerning this clone itself: The sample holds other DNA sequences that translate to the same CDR3. This chain joins TRBV27 and TRBJ2-7; 10 bases are shared with TRBD1. CDR1 is MNHEY, CDR2 SMNVEV, per germline (reference sequence). CDR3 length: 15 residues. After removal of 0 bases from V and 2 bases from J, the junction contained 1 base not matched to a gene. CDR3 in amino acids: CASSLSGTGAYEQYF. The DNA for the CDR3 is TGTGCCAGCAGTTTATCCGGGACAGGGGCCTACGAGCAGTACTTC.

The chain is built from TRBV5-1 and TRBJ2-1; TRBD1 matches at 7 bases. CDR3 length equals 15 residues. CDR1 and CDR2 (germline): SGHRS, YFSETQ. V dropped 4 bases and J dropped 9; count of bases not matched to a gene: 13. The CDR3 DNA sequence: TGCGCCAGCAGCCCGGCAGGGCAGGGGGAAGGTGAGCAGTTCTTC. It codes for CASSPAGQGEGEQFF. Combining the CDR3 with reference TRBV5-1 and TRBJ2-1 gives the whole variable domain KAGVTQTPRYLIKTRGQQVTLSCSPISGHRSVSWYQQTPGQGLQFLFEYFSETQRNKGNFPGRFSGRQFSNSRSEMNVSTLELGDSALYLCASSPAGQGEGEQFFGPGTRLTVL.

This chain joins TRBV18 and TRBJ2-7; D remains unclear. The V gene lost 6 bases and the J gene lost 3 bases, with 18 bases spanning the gap. Germline loops: CDR1 KGHSH, CDR2 LQKENI. The CDR3 is 15 residues long. The CDR3 nucleotides are TGTGCCAGCTCCCAATTTACCGATCCGGGCTACGAGCAGTACTTC. It translates to CASSQFTDPGYEQYF.

The gene calls are TRBV9 and TRBJ1-1; 7 nucleotides agree with TRBD1. Germline-derived CDR1 and CDR2 are SGDLS and YYNGEE. V was pared by 3 bases and J by 1 base, with 6 bases of the junction left unmatched. The CDR3 length is 15 residues. The CDR3 nucleotides are TGTGCCAGCAGCGCAGGGGGACAAGCGAACACTGAAGCTTTCTTT. Protein sequence: CASSAGGQANTEAFF.

The gene calls are TRBV6-6 and TRBJ2-7; TRBD2 is a possible D gene (6 bases). Between the trimmed V and J ends, which lost 5 bases and 3 bases, there was a span of 14 bases. The CDR3 length is 14 residues. Germline V CDR1 and CDR2: MNHNY, SVGAGI (reference sequence). The CDR3 DNA follows: TGTGCCAGCAGTCCGCGACTAGACCACTACGAGCAGTACTTC. This codes for CASSPRLDHYEQYF.

This chain uses TRBV3-1 (or the pseudogene TRBV3-2) with TRBJ2-7; 14 nucleotides align to TRBD2. The trim removed 4 bases at V and 1 base at J, leaving 3 bases unmatched. The CDR3 is 16 amino acids. Germline CDR1 is LGHDT and CDR2 is YNNKEL (reference sequence). The CDR3: CASSPRTSGGSYEQYF. CDR3 in DNA: TGTGCCAGCAGCCCCCGGACTAGCGGGGGGTCCTACGAGCAGTACTTC.

The J gene is TRBJ2-5, the V gene TRBV2, with 10 nucleotides matching TRBD2. Per germline, CDR1 SNHLY and CDR2 FYNNEI. The CDR3 runs to 16 residues. V trimming: 6 bases; J trimming: 2 bases; junction bases outside the gene matches: 9. The CDR3 DNA follows: TGTGCCAGCAGGGGTGGGCTAGCGGGAGTTCAAGAGACCCAGTACTTC. Translation gives CASRGGLAGVQETQYF.

This clone was found once. The rearrangement uses TRBV11-3 and TRBJ2-1, with 8 nucleotides matching TRBD2. V shed 3 bases and J 9 bases; nucleotides not matched to a gene: 7. CDR3 length equals 14 residues. Germline V gene data show CDR1 as SGHNT and CDR2 as YENEEA. In DNA form, the CDR3 reads TGTGCCAGCAGCTTGCGAGCGGGGGATACTGAGCAGTTCTTC. Amino acid sequence: CASSLRAGDTEQFF.

The chain links TRBV18 to TRBJ2-7; TRBD2 agrees at 12 bases. This CDR3 comprises 21 residues. CDR1 KGHSH and CDR2 LQKENI come from the germline V gene. The V and J ends lost 2 bases and 2 bases, in that order; junction bases with no gene match: 19. DNA of the CDR3: TGTGCCAGCTCACCAGGGGGTGGCCATAGTGGGACTAGCGGGCTACCCTACGAGCAGTACTTC. As protein: CASSPGGGHSGTSGLPYEQYF.

The chain recombines TRBV2 with TRBJ2-3; a possible D gene is TRBD2 (5 bases). V gave up 3 bases and J gave up 2 bases, with 12 bases separating them. This CDR3 comprises 15 residues. The germline CDR1 and CDR2 sequences are SNHLY and FYNNEI. CDR3 coding DNA: TGTGCCAGCAGTGACCTGGCGGGCGCCACAGATACGCAGTATTTT. Amino acids: CASSDLAGATDTQYF.

J is TRBJ1-5 and V is TRBV19, with D possibly TRBD1 on 6 matching bases. Deletions cut 5 bases from V and 0 bases from J, with 17 bases between. This CDR3 is built from 17 residues. CDR1 and CDR2 (germline): LNHDA, SQIVND (reference sequence). The CDR3 here is CASSPQDRVYSNQPQHF. CDR3 DNA sequence: TGTGCCAGTAGTCCGCAGGACAGAGTTTATAGCAATCAGCCCCAGCATTTT.

The chain combines TRBV27 with TRBJ2-7; D may be TRBD1 (5 bases). The germline gives CDR1 MNHEY, CDR2 SMNVEV (reference sequence). V was pared by 0 bases and J by 0 bases, with 9 bases between. The CDR3 consists of 15 residues. CDR3 sequence: CASSLSPDSSYEQYF. The CDR3 coding sequence is TGTGCCAGCAGTTTATCCCCTGACAGCTCCTACGAGCAGTACTTC.

The gene calls are TRBV5-1 and TRBJ2-3; unclear D gene. Germline V gene sequence: CDR1 SGHRS, CDR2 YFSETQ. The CDR3 is 14 amino acids. The V gene lost 6 bases and the J gene lost 1 base, with 12 bases spanning the gap. The CDR3 DNA sequence: TGCGCCAGCAAGCGATTCGAGGGCACAGATACGCAGTATTTT. Its translation: CASKRFEGTDTQYF.

The chain joins TRBV3-1 (or the pseudogene TRBV3-2) to TRBJ2-3, with TRBD2 matching over 9 bases. CDR3 length: 14 residues. The germline V gene has CDR1 LGHDT and CDR2 YNNKEL (reference sequence). V trimming: 2 bases; J trimming: 4 bases; junction bases outside the gene matches: 1. Here the CDR3 DNA reads TGTGCCAGCAGCCAATTAGCGGGGGCAGATACGCAGTATTTT. Its translation: CASSQLAGADTQYF.

This chain joins TRBV7-3 and TRBJ2-7; D ambiguous. The CDR3 contains 15 residues. Germline loops: CDR1 SGHTA, CDR2 FQGTGA. Trimming removed 2 bases at V and 0 bases at J, with 11 bases between. CDR3 sequence (DNA): TGTGCCAGCAGCTTAGGCCCAGGTAGCTCCTACGAGCAGTACTTC. This translates into CASSLGPGSSYEQYF.

The rearrangement joins TRBV2 to TRBJ1-1, with TRBD1 as a possible D gene (6 bases). The germline V gene encodes CDR1 SNHLY and CDR2 FYNNEI. The CDR3 covers 14 residues. V was cut by 7 bases and J by 0 bases, with 12 bases left in between. CDR3 sequence: CASIVQGLNTEAFF. DNA of the CDR3: TGTGCCAGCATTGTACAGGGTTTGAACACTGAAGCTTTCTTT.

This clone was observed a handful of times. The V gene is TRBV27, the J gene TRBJ1-2, with 7 positions matching TRBD1. The CDR3 is 14 residues long. The J segment lost 3 bases and the V segment lost 5 bases, leaving 6 bases of the junction unmatched. Germline lookup yields CDR1 MNHEY and CDR2 SMNVEV (reference sequence). CDR3 amino acids: CASSQRGQHYGYTF. The CDR3 DNA follows: TGTGCCAGCAGTCAAAGGGGGCAGCACTATGGCTACACCTTC.